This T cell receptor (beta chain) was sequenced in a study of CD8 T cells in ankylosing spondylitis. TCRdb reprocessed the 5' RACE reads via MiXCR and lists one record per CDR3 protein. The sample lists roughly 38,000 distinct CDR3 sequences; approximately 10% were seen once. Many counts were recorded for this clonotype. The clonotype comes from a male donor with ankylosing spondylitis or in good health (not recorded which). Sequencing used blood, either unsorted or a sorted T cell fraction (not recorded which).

The CDR3 region has the DNA TGTGCCAGCAGCTTAAACTATAATTCACCCCTCCACTTT. Protein sequence: CASSLNYNSPLHF. The rearrangement links TRBV7-2 to TRBJ1-6; D remains ambiguous. V lost 2 bases to trimming and J lost 3 bases, with 2 bases between them. Germline loops: CDR1 SGHTA, CDR2 FQGNSA. The CDR3 has 13 amino acids.